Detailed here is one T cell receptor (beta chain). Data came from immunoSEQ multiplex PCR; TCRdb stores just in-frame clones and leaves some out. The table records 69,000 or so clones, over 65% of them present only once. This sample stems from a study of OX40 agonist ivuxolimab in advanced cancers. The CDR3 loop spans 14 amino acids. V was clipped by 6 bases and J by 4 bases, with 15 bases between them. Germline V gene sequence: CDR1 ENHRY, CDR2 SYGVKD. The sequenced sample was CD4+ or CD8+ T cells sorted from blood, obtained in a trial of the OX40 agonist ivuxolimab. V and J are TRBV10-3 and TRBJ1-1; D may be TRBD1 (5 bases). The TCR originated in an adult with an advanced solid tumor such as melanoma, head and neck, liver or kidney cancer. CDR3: CAIRGGVGVTEAFF. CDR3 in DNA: TGTGCCATCAGGGGGGGGGTCGGCGTCACTGAAGCTTTCTTT.